This TCR beta chain was sequenced in a study of regulatory T cells in long-lasting Graves disease. Notes on the study in general: Whereas about 870 public clonotypes were shared by new patients, persistent patients shared more, at a few thousand. Reduced TCR diversity was observed in persistent Graves' patients versus newly diagnosed patients.

Stated time point: persistent/refractory GD, antithyroid drugs over 5 years with positive TRAb. Scientists built the TCR library using RNA that was extracted from PBMCs. One endocrinology department in Xi'an, China, was where patients came from. Construction of TCR beta libraries relied on iRepertoire HTBI primers and on Arm-PCR targeting CDR3 regions. TCRdb reprocessed the multiplex PCR reads via MiXCR and lists one record per CDR3 protein. The repertoire holds approximately 400,000 distinct CDR3 sequences, with around 20% as singletons. This clonotype has at least ten counts. Its antigen remains unknown. The starting material was peripheral blood mononuclear cells (PBMCs), obtained when the disease was refractory, from a patient treated with antithyroid drugs. This clonotype was obtained from a female donor with Graves disease.

As DNA, the CDR3 is TGTGCCAGCAGTGAAGGGGACAGGGGGCGCCCCTACTACGAGCAGTACTTC. Protein: CASSEGDRGRPYYEQYF. J is TRBJ2-7 and V is TRBV6-2 or TRBV6-3, with 12 bases lining up with TRBD1. The length of the CDR3 is 17 residues. Germline CDR1 is MNHEY and CDR2 is SVGEGT. After removal of 5 bases from V and 3 bases from J, the junction contained 11 bases not matched to a gene.